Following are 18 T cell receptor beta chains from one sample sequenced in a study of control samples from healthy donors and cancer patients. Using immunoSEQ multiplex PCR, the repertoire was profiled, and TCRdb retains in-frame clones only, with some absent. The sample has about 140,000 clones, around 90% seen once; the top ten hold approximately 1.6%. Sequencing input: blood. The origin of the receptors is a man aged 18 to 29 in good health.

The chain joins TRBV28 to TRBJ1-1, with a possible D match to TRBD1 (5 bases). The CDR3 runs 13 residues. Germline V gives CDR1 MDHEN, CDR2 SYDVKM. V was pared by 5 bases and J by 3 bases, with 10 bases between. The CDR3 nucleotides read TGTGCCAGCAGTCAGGCGGGGGACACTGAAGCTTTCTTT. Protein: CASSQAGDTEAFF.

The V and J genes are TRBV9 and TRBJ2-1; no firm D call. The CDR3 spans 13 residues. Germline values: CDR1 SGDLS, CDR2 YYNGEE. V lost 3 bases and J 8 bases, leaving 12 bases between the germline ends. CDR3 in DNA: TGTGCCAGCAGCGGAGGACGACACGATGAGCAGTTCTTC. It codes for CASSGGRHDEQFF.

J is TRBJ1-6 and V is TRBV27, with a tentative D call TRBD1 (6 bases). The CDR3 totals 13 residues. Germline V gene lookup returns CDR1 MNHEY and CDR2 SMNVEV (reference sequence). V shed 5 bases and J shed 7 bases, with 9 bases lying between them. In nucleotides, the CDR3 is TGTGCCAGCAGTACAACAGGGAATTCACCCCTCCACTTT. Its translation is CASSTTGNSPLHF.

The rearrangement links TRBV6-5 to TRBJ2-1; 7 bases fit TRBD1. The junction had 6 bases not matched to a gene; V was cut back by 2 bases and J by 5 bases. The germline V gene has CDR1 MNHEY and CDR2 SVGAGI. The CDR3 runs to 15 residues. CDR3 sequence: CASSYGDRANNEQFF. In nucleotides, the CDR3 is TGTGCCAGCAGTTACGGCGACAGGGCGAACAATGAGCAGTTCTTC.

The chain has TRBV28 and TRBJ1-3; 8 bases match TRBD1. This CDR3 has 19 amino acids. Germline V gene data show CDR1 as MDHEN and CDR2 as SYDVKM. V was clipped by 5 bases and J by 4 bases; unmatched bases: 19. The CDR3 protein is CASSPGGLIQGAHGNTIYF. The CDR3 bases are TGTGCCAGCAGTCCCGGAGGCTTAATTCAGGGGGCGCACGGAAACACCATATATTTT.

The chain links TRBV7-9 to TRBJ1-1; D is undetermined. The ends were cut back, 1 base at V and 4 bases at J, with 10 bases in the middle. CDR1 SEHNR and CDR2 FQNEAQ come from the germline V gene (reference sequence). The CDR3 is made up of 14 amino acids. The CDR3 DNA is TGTGCCAGCAGCTTAGAGGGTGCCGGCACTGAAGCTTTCTTT. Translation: CASSLEGAGTEAFF.

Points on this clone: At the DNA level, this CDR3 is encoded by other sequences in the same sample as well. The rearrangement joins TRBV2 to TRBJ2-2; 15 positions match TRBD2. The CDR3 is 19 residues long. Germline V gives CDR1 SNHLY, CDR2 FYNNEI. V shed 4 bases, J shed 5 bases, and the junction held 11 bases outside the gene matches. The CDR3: CASSAGGLAGGDLTGELFF. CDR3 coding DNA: TGTGCCAGCAGTGCTGGGGGACTAGCGGGGGGCGATTTGACCGGGGAGCTGTTTTTT. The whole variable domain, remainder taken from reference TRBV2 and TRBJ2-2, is EPEVTQTPSHQVTQMGQEVILRCVPISNHLYFYWYRQILGQKVEFLVSFYNNEISEKSEIFDDQFSVERPDGSNFTLKIRSTKLEDSAMYFCASSAGGLAGGDLTGELFFGEGSRLTVL.

The CDR3 loop is CASSEMWTGETQYF. CDR3 nucleotides: TGTGCCAGCAGTGAAATGTGGACAGGGGAGACCCAGTACTTC. The chain couples TRBV6-1 to TRBJ2-5, with 8 bases that match TRBD1. There are 14 residues in the CDR3. Losses at the gene ends were 2 bases for V and 5 bases for J; bases not matched to a gene: 4. Per the germline V gene, CDR1 is MNHNS and CDR2 is SASEGT.

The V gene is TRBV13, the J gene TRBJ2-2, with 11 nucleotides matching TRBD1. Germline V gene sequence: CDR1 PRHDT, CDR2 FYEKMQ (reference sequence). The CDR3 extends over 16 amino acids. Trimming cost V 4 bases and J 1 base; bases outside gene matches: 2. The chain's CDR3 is CASSWGTGGNTGELFF. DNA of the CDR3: TGTGCCAGCAGCTGGGGGACAGGGGGGAACACCGGGGAGCTGTTTTTT.

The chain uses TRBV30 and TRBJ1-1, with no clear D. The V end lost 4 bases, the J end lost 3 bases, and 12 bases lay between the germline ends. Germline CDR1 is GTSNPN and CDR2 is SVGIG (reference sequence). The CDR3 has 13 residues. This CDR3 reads CAWNVRRDTEAFF. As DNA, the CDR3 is TGTGCCTGGAACGTTCGCCGGGACACTGAAGCTTTCTTT.

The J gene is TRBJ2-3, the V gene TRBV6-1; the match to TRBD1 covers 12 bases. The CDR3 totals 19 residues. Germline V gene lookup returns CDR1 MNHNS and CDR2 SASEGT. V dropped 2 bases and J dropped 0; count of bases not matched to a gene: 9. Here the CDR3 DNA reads TGTGCCAGCAGTGAATTGGGCTCGGGACAGGGGGCTAGCACAGATACGCAGTATTTT. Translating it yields CASSELGSGQGASTDTQYF.

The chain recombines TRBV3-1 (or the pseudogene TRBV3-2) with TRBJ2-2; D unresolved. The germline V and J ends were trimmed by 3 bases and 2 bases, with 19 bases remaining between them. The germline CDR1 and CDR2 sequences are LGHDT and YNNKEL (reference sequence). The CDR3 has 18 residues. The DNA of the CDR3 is TGTGCCAGCAGCCATCCCTCGGACGAAGGAATTAACACCGGGGAGCTGTTTTTT. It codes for CASSHPSDEGINTGELFF.

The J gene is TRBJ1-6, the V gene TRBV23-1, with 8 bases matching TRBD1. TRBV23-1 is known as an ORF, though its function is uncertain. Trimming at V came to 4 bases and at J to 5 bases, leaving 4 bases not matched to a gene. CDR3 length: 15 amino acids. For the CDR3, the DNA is TGCGCCAGCAGTCCTGGACAGGGCCATAATTCACCCCTCCACTTT. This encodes CASSPGQGHNSPLHF.

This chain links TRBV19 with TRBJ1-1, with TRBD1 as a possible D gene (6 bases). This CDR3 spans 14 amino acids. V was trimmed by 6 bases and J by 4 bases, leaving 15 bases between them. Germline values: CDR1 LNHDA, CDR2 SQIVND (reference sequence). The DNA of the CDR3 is TGTGCCAGTAGGATACAGGGAACGGGCACTGAAGCTTTCTTT. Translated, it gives CASRIQGTGTEAFF. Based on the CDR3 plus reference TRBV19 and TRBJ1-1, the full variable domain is DGGITQSPKYLFRKEGQNVTLSCEQNLNHDAMYWYRQDPGQGLRLIYYSQIVNDFQKGDIAEGYSVSREKKESFPLTVTSAQKNPTAFYLCASRIQGTGTEAFFGQGTRLTVV.

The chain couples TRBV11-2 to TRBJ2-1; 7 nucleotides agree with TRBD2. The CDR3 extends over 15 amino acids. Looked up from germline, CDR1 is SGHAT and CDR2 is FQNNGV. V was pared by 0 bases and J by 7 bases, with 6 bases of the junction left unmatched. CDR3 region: CASSLDPSGVNEQFF. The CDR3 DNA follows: TGTGCCAGCAGCTTAGACCCGAGCGGGGTGAATGAGCAGTTCTTC. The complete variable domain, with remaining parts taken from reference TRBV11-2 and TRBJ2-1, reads EAGVAQSPRYKIIEKRQSVAFWCNPISGHATLYWYQQILGQGPKLLIQFQNNGVVDDSQLPKDRFSAERLKGVDSTLKIQPAKLEDSAVYLCASSLDPSGVNEQFFGPGTRLTVL.

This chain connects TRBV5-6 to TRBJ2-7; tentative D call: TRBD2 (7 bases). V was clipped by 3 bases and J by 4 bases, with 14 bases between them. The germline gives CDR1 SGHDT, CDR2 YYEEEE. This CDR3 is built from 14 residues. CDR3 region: CASSSEGGVYEQYF. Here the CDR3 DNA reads TGTGCCAGCAGCTCGGAAGGGGGGGTGTACGAGCAGTACTTC.

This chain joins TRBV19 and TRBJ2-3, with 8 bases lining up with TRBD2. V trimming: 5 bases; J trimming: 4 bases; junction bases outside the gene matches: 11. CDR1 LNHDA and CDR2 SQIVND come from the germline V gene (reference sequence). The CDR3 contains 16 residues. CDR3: CASSPRDSGGSDTQYF. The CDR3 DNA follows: TGTGCCAGTAGTCCCCGAGACAGCGGGGGTTCAGATACGCAGTATTTT.

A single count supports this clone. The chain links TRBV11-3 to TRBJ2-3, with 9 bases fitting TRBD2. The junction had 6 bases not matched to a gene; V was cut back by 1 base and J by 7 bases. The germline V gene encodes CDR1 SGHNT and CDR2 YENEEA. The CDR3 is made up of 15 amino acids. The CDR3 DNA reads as TGTGCCAGCAGCTTAGCGGCTAGCGGGGTGTATACGCAGTATTTT. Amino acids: CASSLAASGVYTQYF.